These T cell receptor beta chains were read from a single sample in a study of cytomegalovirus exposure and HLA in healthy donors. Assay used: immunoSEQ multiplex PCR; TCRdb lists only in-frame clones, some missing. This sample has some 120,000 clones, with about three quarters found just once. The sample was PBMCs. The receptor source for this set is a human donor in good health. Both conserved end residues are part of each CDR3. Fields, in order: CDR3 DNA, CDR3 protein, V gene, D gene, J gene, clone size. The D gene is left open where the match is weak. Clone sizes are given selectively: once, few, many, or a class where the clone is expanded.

TGTGCCAGCAGCCCAGGGACAGATAGCAATCAGCCCCAGCATTTT,CASSPGTDSNQPQHF,TRBV6-1,TRBD1,TRBJ1-5,-
TGTGCCAGCAGCTTGCTGAACGGACTATACGAGCAGTACTTC,CASSLLNGLYEQYF,TRBV5-6,-,TRBJ2-7,-
TGTGCCAGCAGCCCGCGGACAGGATACAATGAGCAGTTCTTC,CASSPRTGYNEQFF,TRBV7-2,TRBD1,TRBJ2-1,-
TGTGCCAGCAGCTTGGAACTCCCGCGGGGCACAGATACGCAGTATTTT,CASSLELPRGTDTQYF,TRBV5-4,-,TRBJ2-3,-
TGTGCCAGCAGCGTAACAGGGGGCGAGCAGTACTTC,CASSVTGGEQYF,TRBV9,TRBD1,TRBJ2-7,-
TGTGCCAGCAGCTCCCTCCGACTGAACACCGGGGAGCTGTTTTTT,CASSSLRLNTGELFF,TRBV11-2,-,TRBJ2-2,-
TGTGCCAGTAAGGGGGCATCTGGGGCCAACGTCCTGACTTTC,CASKGASGANVLTF,TRBV19,TRBD1,TRBJ2-6,-
TGTGCCAGCAGTGAAGAAATGCAGACACTCACAGATACGCAGTATTTT,CASSEEMQTLTDTQYF,TRBV6-1,-,TRBJ2-3,few
TGCAGCGTTGGGTGGGGGGACGCGAACACTGAAGCTTTCTTT,CSVGWGDANTEAFF,TRBV29-1,-,TRBJ1-1,once
TGTGCCAGCAGCGACCCCCAAGTGGACTGGGAGGTATCCCAAGCTTTCTTT,CASSDPQVDWEVSQAFF,TRBV13,-,TRBJ1-1,-
TGTGCCAGCTCCTCGACAGGTAGAAATGAAAAACTGTTTTTT,CASSSTGRNEKLFF,TRBV18,-,TRBJ1-4,-
TGTGCCAGCAGTGAGGACTGGTTCACAGATACGCAGTATTTT,CASSEDWFTDTQYF,TRBV6-4,-,TRBJ2-3,-
TGTGCCAGCAGCTTAGACAGGGGGAATGAGCAGTTCTTC,CASSLDRGNEQFF,TRBV11-2,TRBD1,TRBJ2-1,-
TGCGCCAGCAGCCAAGATTGGCCCTCCGACTACAATGAGCAGTTCTTC,CASSQDWPSDYNEQFF,TRBV4-1,-,TRBJ2-1,-
TGTGCCAGCAGTCCAAGCAGGGGACTAGCATTGGAGACCCAGTACTTC,CASSPSRGLALETQYF,TRBV6-6,TRBD2,TRBJ2-5,-
TGTGCCAGCGCTGGACAGGGGGCGGACTATGGCTACACCTTC,CASAGQGADYGYTF,TRBV6-5,TRBD1,TRBJ1-2,-
TGCGCCAGCAGTGAGTTAAGGGGGACCATTTCGTCTCAGCCCCAGCATTTT,CASSELRGTISSQPQHF,TRBV10-1,-,TRBJ1-5,-
TGCGCCAGCTCTGACAGGGGGAACACTGAAGCTTTCTTT,CASSDRGNTEAFF,TRBV5-1,TRBD1,TRBJ1-1,-
TGCGCCAGCAGTCGGCGGGGGGCGCTGGACGAGCAGTACTTC,CASSRRGALDEQYF,TRBV4-1,TRBD2,TRBJ2-7,-
TGTGCCAGCAGTCTGGACAGTCAGTTTAACTATGGCTACACCTTC,CASSLDSQFNYGYTF,TRBV6-6,-,TRBJ1-2,once
TGCGCCAGCAGCCAAGAGAGGGGGATGAGCAATCAGCCCCAGCATTTT,CASSQERGMSNQPQHF,TRBV4-1,-,TRBJ1-5,-
TGTGCCAGCAGCCCTCGGGACAGCTCTGGAAACACCATATATTTT,CASSPRDSSGNTIYF,TRBV5-4,TRBD1,TRBJ1-3,once
TGTGCCAGCAGTACCGCCGGTCTGTATACGCAGTATTTT,CASSTAGLYTQYF,TRBV6-5,-,TRBJ2-3,-
TGTGCCAGCAGCTTAGAGGCAGGGGATTGGCACGAGCAGTACTTC,CASSLEAGDWHEQYF,TRBV7-2,-,TRBJ2-7,-
TGTGCCAGCAGCCAAGGGGGACAGATCACTGAAGCTTTCTTT,CASSQGGQITEAFF,TRBV4-2,TRBD1,TRBJ1-1,-
TGTGCCAGCAGCCCTCTAGTAGATACGCAGTATTTT,CASSPLVDTQYF,TRBV14,-,TRBJ2-3,-
TGTGCCAGCAGCCCGACGTGGGGCGAAGCCTACGAGCAGTACTTC,CASSPTWGEAYEQYF,TRBV7-6,-,TRBJ2-7,-